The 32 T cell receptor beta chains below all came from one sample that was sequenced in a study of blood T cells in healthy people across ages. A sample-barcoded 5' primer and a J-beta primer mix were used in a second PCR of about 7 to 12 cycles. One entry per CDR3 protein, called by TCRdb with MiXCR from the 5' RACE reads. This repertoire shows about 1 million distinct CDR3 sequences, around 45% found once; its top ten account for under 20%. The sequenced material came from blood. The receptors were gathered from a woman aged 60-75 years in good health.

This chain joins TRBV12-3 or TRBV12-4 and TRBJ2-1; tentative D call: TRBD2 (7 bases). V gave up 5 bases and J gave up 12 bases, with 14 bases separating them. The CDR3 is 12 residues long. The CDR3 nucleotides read TGTGCCAGCAGTGGGGGGGCAGTCACGCAGTTCTTC. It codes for CASSGGAVTQFF.

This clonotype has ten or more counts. The CDR3 loop is CSVEKQPYEQYF. In DNA, the CDR3 is TGCAGCGTTGAAAAACAACCGTACGAGCAGTACTTC. This chain links TRBV29-1 with TRBJ2-7, with unresolved D. With 2 bases removed from V and 4 bases from J, the gap between germline ends came to 9 bases. There are 12 residues in the CDR3. The germline V gene has CDR1 SQVTM and CDR2 ANQGSEA.

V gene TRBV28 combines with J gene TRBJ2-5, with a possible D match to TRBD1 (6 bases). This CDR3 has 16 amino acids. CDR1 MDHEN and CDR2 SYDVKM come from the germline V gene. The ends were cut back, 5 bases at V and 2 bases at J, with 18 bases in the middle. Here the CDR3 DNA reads TGTGCCAGCAGTCCCCGCTTCGAGGGGGAGCAAGAGACCCAGTACTTC. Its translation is CASSPRFEGEQETQYF. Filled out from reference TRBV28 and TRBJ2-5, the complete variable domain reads DVKVTQSSRYLVKRTGEKVFLECVQDMDHENMFWYRQDPGLGLRLIYFSYDVKMKEKGDIPEGYSVSREKKERFSLILESASTNQTSMYLCASSPRFEGEQETQYFGPGTRLLVL.

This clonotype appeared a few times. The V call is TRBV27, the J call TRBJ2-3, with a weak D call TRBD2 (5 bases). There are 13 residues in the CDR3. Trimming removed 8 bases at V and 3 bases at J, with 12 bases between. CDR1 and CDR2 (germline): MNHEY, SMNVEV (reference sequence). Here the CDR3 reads CASGLAITDTQYF. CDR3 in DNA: TGTGCCAGCGGGCTAGCCATTACAGATACGCAGTATTTT.

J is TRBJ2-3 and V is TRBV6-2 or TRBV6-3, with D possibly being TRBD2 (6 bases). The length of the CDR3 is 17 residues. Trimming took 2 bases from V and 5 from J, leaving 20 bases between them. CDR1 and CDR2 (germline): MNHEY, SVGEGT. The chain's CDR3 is CASSYPATPGSRDTQYF. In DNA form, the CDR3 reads TGTGCCAGCAGTTACCCGGCAACACCCGGGAGTCGAGATACGCAGTATTTT.

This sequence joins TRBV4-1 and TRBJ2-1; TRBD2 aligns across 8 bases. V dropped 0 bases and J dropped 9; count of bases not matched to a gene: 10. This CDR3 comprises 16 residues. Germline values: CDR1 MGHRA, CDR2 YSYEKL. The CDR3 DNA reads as TGCGCCAGCAGCCAAGATATGCCAGCGGGAGCGCCTGAGCAGTTCTTC. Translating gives CASSQDMPAGAPEQFF.

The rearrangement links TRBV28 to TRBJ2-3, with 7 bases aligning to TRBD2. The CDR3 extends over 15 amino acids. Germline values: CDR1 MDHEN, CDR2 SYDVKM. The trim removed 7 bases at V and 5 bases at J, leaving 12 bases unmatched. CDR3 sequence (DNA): TGTGCCAGCAATCTCCGGGGAGGGCCAGGAGATACGCAGTATTTT. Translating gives CASNLRGGPGDTQYF.

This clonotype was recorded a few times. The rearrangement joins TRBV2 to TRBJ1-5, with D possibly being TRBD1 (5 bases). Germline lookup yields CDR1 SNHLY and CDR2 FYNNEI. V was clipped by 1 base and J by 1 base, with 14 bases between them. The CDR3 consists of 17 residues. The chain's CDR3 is CASSEGPGRGSNQPQHF. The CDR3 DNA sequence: TGTGCCAGCAGTGAAGGTCCGGGGCGTGGGAGCAATCAGCCCCAGCATTTT.

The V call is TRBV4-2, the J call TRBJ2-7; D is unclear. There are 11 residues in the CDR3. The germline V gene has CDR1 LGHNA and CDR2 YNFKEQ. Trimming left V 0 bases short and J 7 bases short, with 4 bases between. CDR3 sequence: CASSQETEQYF. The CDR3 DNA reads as TGTGCCAGCAGCCAAGAAACTGAGCAGTACTTC.

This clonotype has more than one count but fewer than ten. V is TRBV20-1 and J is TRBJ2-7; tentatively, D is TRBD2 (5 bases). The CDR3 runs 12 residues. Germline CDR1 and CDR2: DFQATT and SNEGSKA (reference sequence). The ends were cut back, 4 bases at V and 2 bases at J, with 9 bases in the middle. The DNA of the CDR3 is TGCAGTGCTAAAGGAGGACCCTACGAGCAGTACTTC. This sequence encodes CSAKGGPYEQYF.

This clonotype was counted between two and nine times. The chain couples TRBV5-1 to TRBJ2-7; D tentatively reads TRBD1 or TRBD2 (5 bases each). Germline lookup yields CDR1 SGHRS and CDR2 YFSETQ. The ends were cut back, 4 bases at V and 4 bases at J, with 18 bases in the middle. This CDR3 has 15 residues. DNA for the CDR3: TGCGCCAGCAGCCCTGAGGGTTTAAGGGGATACGAGCAGTACTTC. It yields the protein CASSPEGLRGYEQYF.

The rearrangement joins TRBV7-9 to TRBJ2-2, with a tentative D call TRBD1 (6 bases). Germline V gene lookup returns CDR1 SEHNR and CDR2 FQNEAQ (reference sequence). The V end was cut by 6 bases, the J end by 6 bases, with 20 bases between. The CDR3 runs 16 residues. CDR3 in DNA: TGTGCCAGCAGGCTATCAAGCACAGGGAGTGCCGGGGAGCTGTTTTTT. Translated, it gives CASRLSSTGSAGELFF.

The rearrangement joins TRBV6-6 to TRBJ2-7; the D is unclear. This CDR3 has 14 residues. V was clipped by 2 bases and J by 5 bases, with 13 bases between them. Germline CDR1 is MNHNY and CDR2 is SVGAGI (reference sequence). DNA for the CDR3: TGTGCCAGCAGTTACCAGAGCAGGAGCGACGAGCAGTACTTC. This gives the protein CASSYQSRSDEQYF.

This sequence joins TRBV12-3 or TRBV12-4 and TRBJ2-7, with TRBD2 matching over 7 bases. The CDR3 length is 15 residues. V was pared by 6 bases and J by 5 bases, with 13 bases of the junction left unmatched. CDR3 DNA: TGTGCCAGCAGACCCCTGGGCGGGAGAGGAAACGAGCAGTACTTC. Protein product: CASRPLGGRGNEQYF.

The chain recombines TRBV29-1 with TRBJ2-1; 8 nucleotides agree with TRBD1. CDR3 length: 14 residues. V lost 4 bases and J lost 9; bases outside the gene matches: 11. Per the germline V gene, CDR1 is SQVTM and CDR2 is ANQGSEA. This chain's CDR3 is CSVAEQGVIPEQFF. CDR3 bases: TGCAGCGTTGCCGAACAGGGGGTTATACCTGAGCAGTTCTTC.

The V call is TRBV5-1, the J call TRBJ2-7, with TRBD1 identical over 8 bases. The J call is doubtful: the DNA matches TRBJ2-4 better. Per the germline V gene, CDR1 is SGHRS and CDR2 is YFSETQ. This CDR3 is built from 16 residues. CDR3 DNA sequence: TGCGCCAGCAGCTTGCTGGGCCCGCAGGGGGCCCGCATTCAGTACTTC. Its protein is CASSLLGPQGARIQYF.

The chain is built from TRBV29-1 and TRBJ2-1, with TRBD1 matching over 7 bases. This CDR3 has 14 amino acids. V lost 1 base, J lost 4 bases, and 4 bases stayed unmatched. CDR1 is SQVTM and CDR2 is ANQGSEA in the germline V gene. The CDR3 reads CSVEAGQTYNEQFF. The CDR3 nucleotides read TGCAGCGTTGAAGCGGGACAGACATACAATGAGCAGTTCTTC.

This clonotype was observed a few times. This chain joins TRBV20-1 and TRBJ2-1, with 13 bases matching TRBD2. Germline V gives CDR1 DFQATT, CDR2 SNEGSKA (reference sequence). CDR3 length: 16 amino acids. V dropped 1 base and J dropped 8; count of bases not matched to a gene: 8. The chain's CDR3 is CSARGFGLAGADEQFF. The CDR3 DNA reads TGCAGTGCTAGAGGCTTTGGACTAGCGGGAGCTGATGAGCAGTTCTTC.

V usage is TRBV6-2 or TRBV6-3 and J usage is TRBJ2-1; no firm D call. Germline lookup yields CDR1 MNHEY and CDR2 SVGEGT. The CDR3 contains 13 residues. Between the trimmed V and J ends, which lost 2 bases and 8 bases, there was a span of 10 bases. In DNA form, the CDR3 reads TGTGCCAGCAGTTACCGAGTAAACCATGAGCAGTTCTTC. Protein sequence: CASSYRVNHEQFF.

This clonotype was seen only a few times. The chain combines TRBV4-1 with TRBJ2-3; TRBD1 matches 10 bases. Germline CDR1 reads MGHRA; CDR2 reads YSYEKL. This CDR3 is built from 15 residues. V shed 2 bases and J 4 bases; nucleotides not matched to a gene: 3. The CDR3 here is CASSQHGQGADTQYF. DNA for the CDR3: TGCGCCAGCAGCCAACACGGACAGGGGGCAGATACGCAGTATTTT.

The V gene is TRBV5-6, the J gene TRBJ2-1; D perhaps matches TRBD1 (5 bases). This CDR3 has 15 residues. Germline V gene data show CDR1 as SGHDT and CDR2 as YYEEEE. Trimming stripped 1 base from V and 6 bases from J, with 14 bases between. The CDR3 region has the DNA TGTGCCAGCAGCTTGCTTGTCAGGGTGGTCAATGAGCAGTTCTTC. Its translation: CASSLLVRVVNEQFF.

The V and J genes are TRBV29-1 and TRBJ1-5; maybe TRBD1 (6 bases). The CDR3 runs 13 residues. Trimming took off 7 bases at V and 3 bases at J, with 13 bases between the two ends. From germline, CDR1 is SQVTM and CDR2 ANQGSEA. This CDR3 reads CSGRAGANQPQHF. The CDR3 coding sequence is TGCAGCGGTCGGGCAGGGGCCAATCAGCCCCAGCATTTT.

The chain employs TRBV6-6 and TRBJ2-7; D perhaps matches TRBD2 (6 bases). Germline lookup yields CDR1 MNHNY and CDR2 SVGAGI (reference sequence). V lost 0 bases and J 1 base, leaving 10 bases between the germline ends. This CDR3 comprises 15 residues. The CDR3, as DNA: TGTGCCAGCAGTTACTCAGGGGACTGGTCCTACGAGCAGTACTTC. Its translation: CASSYSGDWSYEQYF.

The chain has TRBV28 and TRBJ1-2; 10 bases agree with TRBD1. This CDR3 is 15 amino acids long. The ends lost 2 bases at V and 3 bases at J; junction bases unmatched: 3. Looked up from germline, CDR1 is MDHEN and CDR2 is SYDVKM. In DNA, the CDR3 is TGTGCCAGCAGTTTAGCGGGACAGGGGCACTATGGCTACACCTTC. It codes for CASSLAGQGHYGYTF.

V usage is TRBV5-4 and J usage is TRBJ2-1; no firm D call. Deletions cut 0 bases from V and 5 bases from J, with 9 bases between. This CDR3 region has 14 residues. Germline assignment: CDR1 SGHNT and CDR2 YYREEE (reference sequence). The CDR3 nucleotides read TGTGCCAGCAGCTTGGACAGTAGGGACAATGAGCAGTTCTTC. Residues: CASSLDSRDNEQFF.

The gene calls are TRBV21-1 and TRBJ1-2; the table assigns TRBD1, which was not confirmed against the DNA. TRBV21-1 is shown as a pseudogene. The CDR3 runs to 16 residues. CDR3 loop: CASSKDRTQIGRGYTF. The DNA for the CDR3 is TGTGCCAGCAGCAAAGACAGGACCCAAATTGGTCGAGGCTACACCTTC.

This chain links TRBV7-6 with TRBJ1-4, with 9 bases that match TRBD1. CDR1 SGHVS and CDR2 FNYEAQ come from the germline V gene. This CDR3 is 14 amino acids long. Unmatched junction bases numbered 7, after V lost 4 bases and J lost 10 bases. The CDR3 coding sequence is TGTGCCAGCAGCTCACGGACAGGGGAAGTAAAACTGTTTTTT. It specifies CASSSRTGEVKLFF.

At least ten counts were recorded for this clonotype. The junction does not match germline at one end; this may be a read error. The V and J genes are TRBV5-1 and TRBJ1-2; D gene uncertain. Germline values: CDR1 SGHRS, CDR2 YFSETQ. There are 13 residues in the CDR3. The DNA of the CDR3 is TGTGCCAGCAGCTTAGGGCCTAACTATGGCTACACCTTC. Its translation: CASSLGPNYGYTF.

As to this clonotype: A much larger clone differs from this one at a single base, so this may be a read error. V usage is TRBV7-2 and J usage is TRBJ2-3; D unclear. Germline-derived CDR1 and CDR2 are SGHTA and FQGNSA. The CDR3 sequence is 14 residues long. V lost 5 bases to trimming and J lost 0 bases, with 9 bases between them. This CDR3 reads CASSVSPSTDTQYF. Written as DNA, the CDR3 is TGTGCCAGCAGCGTATCCCCGAGCACAGATACGCAGTATTTT.

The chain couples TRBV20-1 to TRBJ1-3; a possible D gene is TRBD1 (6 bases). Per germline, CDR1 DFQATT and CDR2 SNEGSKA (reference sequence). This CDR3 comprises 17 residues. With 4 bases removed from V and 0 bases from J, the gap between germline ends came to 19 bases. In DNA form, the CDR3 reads TGCAGTGCTACCGACCCAAAGGGGGTGTTCTCTGGAAACACCATATATTTT. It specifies CSATDPKGVFSGNTIYF.

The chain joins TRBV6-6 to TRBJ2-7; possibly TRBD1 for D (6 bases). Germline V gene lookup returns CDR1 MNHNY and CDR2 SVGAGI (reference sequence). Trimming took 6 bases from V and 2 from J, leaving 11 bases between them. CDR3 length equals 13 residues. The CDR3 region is CASSAQGPYEQYF. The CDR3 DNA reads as TGTGCCAGCAGCGCACAGGGCCCCTACGAGCAGTACTTC.

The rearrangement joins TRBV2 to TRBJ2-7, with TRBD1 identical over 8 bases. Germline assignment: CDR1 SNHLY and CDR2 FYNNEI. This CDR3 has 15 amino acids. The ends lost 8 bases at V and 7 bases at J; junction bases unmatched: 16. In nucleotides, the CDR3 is TGTGCCAGCTCCCCCGAGACAGGGGCGCTGGGGGAGCAGTACTTC. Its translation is CASSPETGALGEQYF.